The T cell receptor (beta chain) under discussion was sequenced for a study of OX40 agonist ivuxolimab in advanced cancers. For the study at large: Every 2 weeks, ivuxolimab was infused into the patients intravenously at between 0.01 and 10 mg/kg.

The table came from immunoSEQ multiplex PCR; TCRdb's copy has only in-frame clones and leaves some out. The repertoire has roughly 60,000 clones, more than 75% of them found once; the top ten carry 4.7%. This CDR3 spans 14 amino acids. The V gene's germline CDR1 is SGHRS and CDR2 YFSETQ. V shed 4 bases and J shed 2 bases, with 12 bases lying between them. Patients had blood sampled at baseline and again on cycle 4 day 1 and cycle 7 day 1. This clone showed up just a few times. Its antigen is currently unknown. Study-level points and caveats: CD8+ T cells showed, on average, more clonal expansion than CD4+ cells.

This specimen was CD4+ or CD8+ T cells sorted from blood, taken in a trial of the OX40 agonist ivuxolimab. The rearrangement uses TRBV5-1 and TRBJ2-5; D possibly corresponds to TRBD1 (7 bases). This receptor was taken from an adult with an advanced solid tumor such as melanoma, head and neck, liver or kidney cancer. The CDR3 region has the DNA TGCGCCAGCAGCCGCGCGGGACAGCAAGAGACCCAGTACTTC. This codes for CASSRAGQQETQYF.